This T cell receptor (beta chain) was sequenced in a study of technical replicates of blood from several donors. CDR1 SGHRS and CDR2 YFSETQ come from the germline V gene. Trimming at V came to 0 bases and at J to 3 bases, leaving 15 bases not matched to a gene. The CDR3 contains 19 residues. Clones were sequenced by immunoSEQ multiplex PCR, and TCRdb holds only the in-frame ones, with some missing. Of 70,000 to 95,000 clones listed, 85% to 95% are singletons. The TCR sequence derives from a human donor in good health. V and J are TRBV5-1 and TRBJ2-3, with TRBD2 matching 8 bases. The sequencing sample was made of T cells isolated from PBMCs. The CDR3 spells CASSLVSGAAGGSTDTQYF. CDR3 coding DNA: TGCGCCAGCAGCTTGGTTTCAGGGGCGGCGGGAGGATCGACAGATACGCAGTATTTT.